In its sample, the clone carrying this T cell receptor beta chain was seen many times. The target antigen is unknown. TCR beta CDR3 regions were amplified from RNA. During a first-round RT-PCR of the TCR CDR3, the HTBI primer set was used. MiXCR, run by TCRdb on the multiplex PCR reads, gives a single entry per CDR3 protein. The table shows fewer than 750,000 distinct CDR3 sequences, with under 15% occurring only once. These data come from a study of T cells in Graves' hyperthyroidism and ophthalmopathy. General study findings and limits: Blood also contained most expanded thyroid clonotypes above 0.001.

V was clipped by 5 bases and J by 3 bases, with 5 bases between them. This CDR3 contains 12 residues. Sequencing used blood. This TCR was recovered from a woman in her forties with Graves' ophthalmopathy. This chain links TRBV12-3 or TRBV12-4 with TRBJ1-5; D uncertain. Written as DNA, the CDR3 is TGTGCCAGCAGTCAACTCAATCAGCCCCAGCATTTT. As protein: CASSQLNQPQHF.